Detailed here is one T cell receptor beta chain. These data come from a study of cytomegalovirus exposure and HLA in healthy donors. The PCR employed 60 Vbeta primers together with 13 Jbeta primers. The method was immunoSEQ multiplex PCR; TCRdb's version includes in-frame clones alone and lacks a portion of them. This table holds more than 85,000 clones, more than 65% found once. This clonotype originated in a woman aged 18-30 years in good health and CMV-seropositive. The sequenced material came from PBMCs.

CDR3 bases: TGCAGCGTTGAGGGGGACTCTTCCACTAGCACAGATACGCAGTATTTT. Translated, it gives CSVEGDSSTSTDTQYF. The chain uses TRBV29-1 and TRBJ2-3; D perhaps matches TRBD2 (6 bases). The CDR3 is 16 residues long. Germline loops: CDR1 SQVTM, CDR2 ANQGSEA. The V end lost 3 bases, the J end lost 0 bases, and 16 bases lay between the germline ends.